Below, 29 T cell receptor beta chains from the same sample are listed, as sequenced in a study of blood T cell repertoires in COVID-19. Repertoires were generated with immunoSEQ multiplex PCR, while TCRdb's copy carries only in-frame clones and drops some. Of 72,000 or so clones listed, roughly 85% were seen once; the top ten hold roughly a third. Sequenced input: peripheral blood. The receptors originated from a woman of 80 years or more with active or convalescent COVID-19.

The chain uses TRBV3-1 (or the pseudogene TRBV3-2) and TRBJ1-2, with TRBD1 matching over 9 bases. The CDR3 is 13 amino acids. Germline CDR1 and CDR2: LGHDT and YNNKEL (reference sequence). With 3 bases clipped from V and 5 bases from J, the junction kept 1 base outside the gene matches. The CDR3 sequence is CASSQGTGYGYTF. The CDR3 nucleotides are TGTGCCAGCAGCCAGGGGACAGGGTATGGCTACACCTTC.

J is TRBJ1-2 and V is TRBV2, with TRBD1 matching 8 bases. Per germline, CDR1 SNHLY and CDR2 FYNNEI. Trimming took 6 bases from V and 6 from J; bases not matched to a gene: 6. CDR3 length: 13 amino acids. The CDR3 nucleotides read TGTGCCAGCAGACGCGGGACAGGTGATGGCTACACCTTC. This translates into CASRRGTGDGYTF.

This clone is a singleton in its sample. The J gene is TRBJ1-5, the V gene TRBV16; 10 bases line up with TRBD1. The CDR3 is 18 amino acids. The V segment lost 4 bases and the J segment 2 bases; nucleotides outside the gene matches: 11. Germline CDR1 and CDR2: KGHSY and FQNENV. CDR3 sequence: CASSLWDRGSVRNQPQHF. The DNA for the CDR3 is TGTGCCAGCAGCCTTTGGGACAGGGGTTCTGTGCGCAATCAGCCCCAGCATTTT. Complete variable domain (other parts from reference TRBV16 and TRBJ1-5): GEEVAQTPKHLVRGEGQKAKLYCAPIKGHSYVFWYQQVLKNEFKFLISFQNENVFDETGMPKERFSAKCLPNSPCSLEIQATKLEDSAVYFCASSLWDRGSVRNQPQHFGDGTRLSIL.

The V and J genes are TRBV28 and TRBJ2-3; 7 bases match TRBD2. CDR3 length equals 14 residues. CDR1 is MDHEN, CDR2 SYDVKM, per germline. Germline trimming cut 4 bases from V and 3 bases from J; bases unmatched to any gene: 4. This CDR3 reads CASSSGAGTDTQYF. CDR3 in DNA: TGTGCCAGCAGTTCCGGAGCGGGGACAGATACGCAGTATTTT.

This clone was seen just once. V and J are TRBV11-2 and TRBJ2-1, with a tentative D call TRBD2 (5 bases). The germline gives CDR1 SGHAT, CDR2 FQNNGV. This CDR3 is built from 15 residues. V was cut by 2 bases and J by 0 bases, with 8 bases left in between. DNA for the CDR3: TGTGCCAGCAGCTTAATACGGGGCTCCTACAATGAGCAGTTCTTC. As protein: CASSLIRGSYNEQFF.

The chain employs TRBV6-1 and TRBJ1-1; 8 positions agree with TRBD1. Trimming removed 6 bases from V and 0 bases from J; junction bases left unmatched: 3. The CDR3 extends over 14 amino acids. The germline V gene encodes CDR1 MNHNS and CDR2 SASEGT. CDR3 region: CASSSRGLNTEAFF. In DNA form, the CDR3 reads TGTGCCAGCAGCTCCAGGGGGCTGAACACTGAAGCTTTCTTT.

This chain connects TRBV30 to TRBJ2-3; the match to TRBD2 covers 13 bases. The junction had 10 bases not matched to a gene; V was cut back by 1 base and J by 6 bases. Germline V gene lookup returns CDR1 GTSNPN and CDR2 SVGIG (reference sequence). The CDR3 is made up of 17 amino acids. As DNA, the CDR3 is TGTGCCTGGAGTGACACTAGCGGGAGGGTGAAGCGGGATACGCAGTATTTT. Translation: CAWSDTSGRVKRDTQYF. Complete variable domain (other parts from reference TRBV30 and TRBJ2-3): SQTIHQWPATLVQPVGSPLSLECTVEGTSNPNLYWYRQAAGRGLQLLFYSVGIGQISSEVPQNLSASRPQDRQFILSSKKLLLSDSGFYLCAWSDTSGRVKRDTQYFGPGTRLTVL.

The chain links TRBV6-4 to TRBJ1-5; 8 bases agree with TRBD1. Per the germline V gene, CDR1 is MRHNA and CDR2 is SNTAGT. J was trimmed by 5 bases and V by 4 bases; bases with no gene match: 1. The CDR3 length is 13 residues. This CDR3 is CASSVDRDQPQHF. The CDR3 coding sequence is TGTGCCAGCAGTGTGGACAGGGATCAGCCCCAGCATTTT.

This chain connects TRBV28 to TRBJ1-2; the match to TRBD1 covers 10 bases. CDR3 length: 14 residues. Losses at the gene ends were 9 bases for V and 3 bases for J; bases not matched to a gene: 7. Looked up from germline, CDR1 is MDHEN and CDR2 is SYDVKM. The CDR3 here is CASTGTGDDYGYTF. The DNA for the CDR3 is TGTGCCAGTACCGGGACAGGGGATGACTATGGCTACACCTTC.

The chain carries TRBV6-5 and TRBJ2-7; 11 nucleotides align to TRBD1. Per the germline V gene, CDR1 is MNHEY and CDR2 is SVGAGI. The CDR3 length is 14 residues. Trimming removed 7 bases from V and 3 bases from J; junction bases left unmatched: 5. This CDR3 reads CASTWTGGDYEQYF. Here the CDR3 DNA reads TGTGCCAGCACTTGGACAGGGGGCGACTACGAGCAGTACTTC.

This chain joins TRBV14 and TRBJ1-2; 7 nucleotides align to TRBD1. The germline V gene has CDR1 SGHDN and CDR2 FVKESK. The CDR3 extends over 15 amino acids. Unmatched junction bases numbered 3, after V lost 1 base and J lost 1 base. CDR3 in amino acids: CASSQVTGDNYGYTF. CDR3 DNA: TGTGCCAGCAGCCAAGTAACAGGGGATAACTATGGCTACACCTTC.

This chain joins TRBV12-3 or TRBV12-4 and TRBJ2-2; D uncertain. The CDR3 is 11 residues long. Trimming took 6 bases from V and 6 from J, leaving 5 bases between them. In DNA form, the CDR3 reads TGTGCCAGCAGGTATTCCGGGGAGCTGTTTTTT. Translation: CASRYSGELFF.

V and J are TRBV12-3 or TRBV12-4 and TRBJ2-2; D is uncertain. This CDR3 has 12 amino acids. V was pared by 10 bases and J by 1 base, with 7 bases between. The CDR3 reads CATLMNTGELFF. CDR3 bases: TGTGCCACCCTTATGAACACCGGGGAGCTGTTTTTT.

The rearrangement uses TRBV4-1 and TRBJ1-5; TRBD1 matches 10 bases. From germline, CDR1 is MGHRA and CDR2 YSYEKL. The length of the CDR3 is 18 residues. The ends lost 2 bases at V and 5 bases at J; junction bases unmatched: 12. CDR3: CASSQRSPGQGKHQPQHF. The DNA of the CDR3 is TGCGCCAGCAGCCAAAGGTCCCCGGGACAGGGGAAACATCAGCCCCAGCATTTT.

The chain joins TRBV7-2 to TRBJ1-1; D remains unclear. The V gene's germline CDR1 is SGHTA and CDR2 FQGNSA. Trimming removed 1 base from V and 1 base from J, with 7 bases in between. The CDR3 runs 14 residues. The CDR3 spells CASSLGVQNTEAFF. In DNA form, the CDR3 reads TGTGCCAGCAGCTTAGGTGTTCAGAACACTGAAGCTTTCTTT. The variable domain in full, with the rest retrieved from reference TRBV7-2 and TRBJ1-1, is GAGVSQSPSNKVTEKGKDVELRCDPISGHTALYWYRQSLGQGLEFLIYFQGNSAPDKSGLPSDRFSAERTGGSVSTLTIQRTQQEDSAVYLCASSLGVQNTEAFFGQGTRLTVV.

The chain employs TRBV18 and TRBJ1-5; TRBD1 matches at 7 bases. Germline lookup yields CDR1 KGHSH and CDR2 LQKENI. This CDR3 comprises 15 residues. V was clipped by 3 bases and J by 2 bases; unmatched bases: 4. This CDR3 reads CASSPTGVGNQPQHF. In DNA, the CDR3 is TGTGCCAGCTCACCCACAGGGGTTGGCAATCAGCCCCAGCATTTT. Using reference TRBV18 and TRBJ1-5 for the parts outside the CDR3, the full variable domain is NAGVMQNPRHLVRRRGQEARLRCSPMKGHSHVYWYRQLPEEGLKFMVYLQKENIIDESGMPKERFSAEFPKEGPSILRIQQVVRGDSAAYFCASSPTGVGNQPQHFGDGTRLSIL.

The chain has TRBV5-6 and TRBJ1-1; D gene uncertain. This CDR3 is built from 13 residues. CDR1 is SGHDT and CDR2 is YYEEEE in the germline V gene. V dropped 0 bases and J dropped 3 bases, with 6 bases sitting between them. The chain's CDR3 is CASSLATDTEAFF. Here the CDR3 DNA reads TGTGCCAGCAGCTTGGCTACGGACACTGAAGCTTTCTTT. Full variable domain (outside the CDR3, taken from reference TRBV5-6 and TRBJ1-1): DAGVTQSPTHLIKTRGQQVTLRCSPKSGHDTVSWYQQALGQGPQFIFQYYEEEERQRGNFPDRFSGHQFPNYSSELNVNALLLGDSALYLCASSLATDTEAFFGQGTRLTVV.

The chain links TRBV6-2 or TRBV6-3 to TRBJ2-1; 7 nucleotides line up with TRBD2. The germline V gene has CDR1 MNHEY and CDR2 SVGEGT. Germline trimming cut 5 bases from V and 10 bases from J; bases unmatched to any gene: 8. The CDR3 runs to 13 residues. The CDR3, as DNA: TGTGCCAGCAGTCCCCCTTTAGCGGGCGAGCAGTTCTTC. Amino acid sequence: CASSPPLAGEQFF.

The chain carries TRBV5-1 and TRBJ1-4; TRBD1 agrees at 7 bases. The V gene end was trimmed by 4 bases and the J gene end by 8 bases; junction bases not matched to a gene: 17. The CDR3 sequence is 17 residues long. CDR1 is SGHRS, CDR2 YFSETQ, per germline. The CDR3: CASSLDAQNRGGEKLFF. CDR3 coding DNA: TGCGCCAGCAGCCTGGACGCTCAAAACAGGGGTGGGGAAAAACTGTTTTTT.

The CDR3 nucleotides read TGTGCCAGCAGTTTTTGGGGGGTGAACACTGAAGCTTTCTTT. This gives the protein CASSFWGVNTEAFF. J is TRBJ1-1 and V is TRBV28, with D possibly being TRBD1 (5 bases). Germline V gene sequence: CDR1 MDHEN, CDR2 SYDVKM. Trimming left V 3 bases short and J 0 bases short, with 8 bases between. The CDR3 is made up of 14 amino acids.

A single count supports this clone. CDR3 in amino acids: CATSVRGYNQPQHF. The CDR3 DNA reads as TGTGCCACCAGTGTCAGGGGATACAATCAGCCCCAGCATTTT. The chain recombines TRBV24-1 with TRBJ1-5; tentatively, D is TRBD1 (6 bases). This CDR3 contains 14 residues. Germline CDR1 is KGHDR and CDR2 is SFDVKD. The V gene lost 5 bases and the J gene lost 3 bases, with 10 bases spanning the gap.

The chain couples TRBV6-2 or TRBV6-3 to TRBJ1-1; tentative D call: TRBD1 (5 bases). Trimming shortened V by 6 bases and J by 4 bases, and 12 bases separated the two germline ends. The CDR3 runs to 13 residues. Germline V gene sequence: CDR1 MNHEY, CDR2 SVGEGT. The CDR3 DNA reads TGTGCCAGCAGCGTAGACAGAAGCACTGAAGCTTTCTTT. It yields the protein CASSVDRSTEAFF.

This sequence joins TRBV15 and TRBJ1-1; possible D gene TRBD1, 5 bases. Germline V CDR1 and CDR2: LNHNV, YYDKDF (reference sequence). There are 13 residues in the CDR3. The V end lost 8 bases, the J end lost 4 bases, and 14 bases lay between the germline ends. The CDR3 here is CATRRPQGTEAFF. The CDR3 DNA sequence: TGTGCCACCCGGAGACCCCAGGGCACTGAAGCTTTCTTT.

This chain joins TRBV4-1 and TRBJ1-2; TRBD1 matches 11 bases. Germline values: CDR1 MGHRA, CDR2 YSYEKL. The length of the CDR3 is 15 residues. The ends lost 3 bases at V and 3 bases at J; junction bases unmatched: 3. The CDR3 DNA is TGCGCCAGCAGCCAGGACAGGGGGCAGGACTATGGCTACACCTTC. Translation gives CASSQDRGQDYGYTF.

The chain couples TRBV9 to TRBJ2-3; maybe TRBD2 (6 bases). CDR1 is SGDLS, CDR2 YYNGEE, per germline. Trimming cost V 6 bases and J 1 base, with 9 bases left between them. This CDR3 has 13 residues. CDR3 nucleotides: TGTGCCAGCACCGGGGGAGGCACAGATACGCAGTATTTT. Translation gives CASTGGGTDTQYF. The whole variable domain, remainder taken from reference TRBV9 and TRBJ2-3, is DSGVTQTPKHLITATGQRVTLRCSPRSGDLSVYWYQQSLDQGLQFLIQYYNGEERAKGNILERFSAQQFPDLHSELNLSSLELGDSALYFCASTGGGTDTQYFGPGTRLTVL.

The chain recombines TRBV27 with TRBJ1-6, with TRBD1 matching 8 bases. The CDR3 length is 16 residues. Looked up from germline, CDR1 is MNHEY and CDR2 is SMNVEV (reference sequence). The V and J ends lost 6 bases and 7 bases, in that order; junction bases with no gene match: 11. DNA for the CDR3: TGTGCCAGCAGGCTTTTGCCAGGGGGCTTCAATTCACCCCTCCACTTT. Translated: CASRLLPGGFNSPLHF.

The chain couples TRBV4-2 to TRBJ2-7; 7 bases agree with TRBD2. Per the germline V gene, CDR1 is LGHNA and CDR2 is YNFKEQ. V shed 3 bases and J 3 bases; nucleotides not matched to a gene: 8. The CDR3 length is 15 residues. The CDR3: CASSHLAGEYYEQYF. CDR3 nucleotide sequence: TGTGCCAGCAGCCATCTGGCGGGGGAGTACTACGAGCAGTACTTC.

The chain is built from TRBV3-1 (or the pseudogene TRBV3-2) and TRBJ1-5; D is unclear. Deletions cut 1 base from V and 3 bases from J, with 4 bases between. Germline CDR1 reads LGHDT; CDR2 reads YNNKEL (reference sequence). This CDR3 region has 13 residues. CDR3 nucleotides: TGTGCCAGCAGCCAAGGGCCCAATCAGCCCCAGCATTTT. Its translation: CASSQGPNQPQHF.

This chain links TRBV7-3 with TRBJ1-2, with 7 bases that match TRBD1. CDR1 and CDR2 from the germline V gene are SGHTA and FQGTGA. The trim removed 1 base at V and 3 bases at J, leaving 2 bases unmatched. The CDR3 is 14 amino acids. In DNA, the CDR3 is TGTGCCAGCAGCTTAAATACAGGGGACTATGGCTACACCTTC. This codes for CASSLNTGDYGYTF.